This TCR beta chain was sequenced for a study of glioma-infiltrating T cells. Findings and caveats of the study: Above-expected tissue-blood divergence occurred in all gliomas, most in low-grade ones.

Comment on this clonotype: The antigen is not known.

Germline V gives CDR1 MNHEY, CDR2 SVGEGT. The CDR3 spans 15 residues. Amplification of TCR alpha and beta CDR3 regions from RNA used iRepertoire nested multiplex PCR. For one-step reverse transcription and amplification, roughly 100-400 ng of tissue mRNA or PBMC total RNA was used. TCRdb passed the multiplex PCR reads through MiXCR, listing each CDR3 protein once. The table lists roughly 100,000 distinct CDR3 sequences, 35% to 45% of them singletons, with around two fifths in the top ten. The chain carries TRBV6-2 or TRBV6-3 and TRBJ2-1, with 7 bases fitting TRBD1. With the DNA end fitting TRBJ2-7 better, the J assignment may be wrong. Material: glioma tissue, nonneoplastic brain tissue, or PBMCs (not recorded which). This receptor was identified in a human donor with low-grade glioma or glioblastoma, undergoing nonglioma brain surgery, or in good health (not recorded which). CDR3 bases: TGTCTCAGCAGTCGCCGGCACAGGGGAACCTACGAGCAGTACTTC. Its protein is CLSSRRHRGTYEQYF.